The present TCR beta chain was sequenced within a study of blood T cell repertoires in COVID-19. The overall study: The samples span acute and convalescent COVID-19 from the United States, Italy and Spain.

In the case of this clone: Other DNA sequences of this sample code for an identical CDR3.

The CDR3 totals 15 residues. V lost 5 bases to trimming and J lost 2 bases; unmatched junction nucleotides: 4. Looked up from germline, CDR1 is SGHNT and CDR2 is YENEEA. This table comes from immunoSEQ multiplex PCR, and its TCRdb copy is limited to in-frame clones, with some not included. This table holds some 110,000 clones, around 80% found once. The receptor was derived from a man in his 60s with active or convalescent COVID-19. This chain connects TRBV11-3 to TRBJ2-3, with 10 bases matching TRBD1. Sequencing was carried out using peripheral blood. CDR3 in amino acids: CASSPRQGATDTQYF. CDR3 bases: TGTGCCAGCAGCCCTCGACAGGGGGCCACAGATACGCAGTATTTT.